A single T cell receptor (beta chain) is shown here with its context. Its specificity is unknown. The authors prepared the TCRbeta library with unique molecular identifiers. MiXCR, applied by TCRdb to the PCR reads, yields one record per CDR3 protein. The data contain around 670,000 distinct CDR3 sequences, approximately 14% of them singletons. The sample belongs to a study of T-cell reconstitution after alpha-beta-depleted transplantation in children. The study's findings and limits: T-cell numbers and diversity one year post-transplant derived largely from freshly generated T cells. For some patients, TCRbeta diversity was high at day 60 because of recipient T cells and thymic progenitors that survived.

This CDR3 contains 16 residues. Trimming took 2 bases from V and 6 from J, leaving 17 bases between them. CDR1 SGHTA and CDR2 FQGTGA come from the germline V gene. V is TRBV7-3 and J is TRBJ2-1, with TRBD2 as a possible D gene (5 bases). This receptor was obtained from a girl under 10 years old with congenital amegakaryocytic thrombocytopenia, due to receive a stem cell transplant. The source material was PBMCs, sampled before TCRalphabeta/CD19-depleted stem cell transplant. The CDR3 sequence is CASSLYGFASLNEQFF. DNA for the CDR3: TGTGCCAGCAGCTTATACGGTTTTGCTAGCCTCAATGAGCAGTTCTTC.